This TCR beta chain was observed in a study of T cell clonotyping in hematopoietic cell transplantation. The CDR3 sequence is 15 residues long. Germline V gives CDR1 MNHEY, CDR2 SVGAGI. V was clipped by 0 bases and J by 3 bases, with 12 bases between them. This clone was seen more than once but under ten times. The antigen is not known. Study results and limitations: CD4 and CD8 repertoire contributions could not be separated without sorting. Higher Inverse Simpson Index values in graft donor and pretransplant recipient predicted broader posttransplant TCR diversity.

Here immunoSEQ multiplex PCR was the method, and the copy in TCRdb shows in-frame clones only, minus some. Among about 69,000 clones, roughly 94% were seen once, and the ten largest hold more than 1.5%. This receptor was identified in a man aged 50 to 59 in good health. Some clones in this sample may be carry-over from other donors' samples. The sample taken for sequencing was peripheral blood mononuclear cells. V and J are TRBV6-5 and TRBJ2-7, with D possibly being TRBD2 (5 bases). The CDR3, as DNA: TGTGCCAGCAGTTACTCGACGGCTAGCAGCTACGAGCAGTACTTC. As protein: CASSYSTASSYEQYF.